The 27 T cell receptor beta chains below come from one sample, sequenced in a study of T cell responses to AZD1222 COVID-19 vaccine. TCRdb keeps only in-frame clones here, not all; method: immunoSEQ multiplex PCR. Of fewer than 200,000 clones in the sample, around nine tenths were seen once. The material sequenced was peripheral blood, taken on day 0 of AZD1222 vaccination. The receptors here all came from an adult in good health.

The chain links TRBV18 to TRBJ1-1, with 9 positions matching TRBD1. The junction had 4 bases not matched to a gene; V was cut back by 4 bases and J by 1 base. Germline loops: CDR1 KGHSH, CDR2 LQKENI. There are 15 residues in the CDR3. The CDR3 sequence is CASSRGQGTNTEAFF. In DNA form, the CDR3 reads TGTGCCAGCTCACGGGGACAGGGCACGAACACTGAAGCTTTCTTT.

The rearrangement joins TRBV6-5 to TRBJ1-1; possible D gene TRBD1, 5 bases. CDR1 MNHEY and CDR2 SVGAGI come from the germline V gene. Trimming took 8 bases from V and 0 from J, leaving 7 bases between them. This CDR3 spans 12 amino acids. The CDR3 DNA sequence: TGTGCCAGCGGGACCCTGAACACTGAAGCTTTCTTT. This encodes CASGTLNTEAFF.

The chain combines TRBV13 with TRBJ1-2; a weak D match, TRBD1 (5 bases). Germline CDR1 PRHDT, CDR2 FYEKMQ (reference sequence). The CDR3 has 13 amino acids. Trimming removed 5 bases at V and 3 bases at J, with 10 bases between. CDR3 DNA: TGTGCCAGCAGCCAGACGGGGGACTATGGCTACACCTTC. Amino acid sequence: CASSQTGDYGYTF.

The DNA for the CDR3 is TGTGCCATCAGTCTAGCGCAAAGCACAGATACGCAGTATTTT. This encodes CAISLAQSTDTQYF. The rearrangement uses TRBV10-3 and TRBJ2-3; D may be TRBD2 (6 bases). In germline, CDR1 is ENHRY, CDR2 SYGVKD. The CDR3 consists of 14 residues. V lost 5 bases, J lost 0 bases, and 9 bases lay in between.

J is TRBJ1-6 and V is TRBV12-3 or TRBV12-4, with D possibly being TRBD1 (6 bases). Trimming pared 1 base from V and 9 bases from J, leaving 7 bases between. The length of the CDR3 is 13 residues. DNA of the CDR3: TGTGCCAGCAGTTTAGGGACAGTTTCACCCCTCCACTTT. Protein product: CASSLGTVSPLHF.

V gene TRBV5-5 combines with J gene TRBJ1-2; tentative D call: TRBD1 (6 bases). CDR3 size: 13 residues. Trimming removed 0 bases at V and 8 bases at J, with 11 bases between. CDR1 SGHKS and CDR2 YYEKEE come from the germline V gene (reference sequence). The CDR3 DNA follows: TGTGCCAGCAGCTTGGACAGGGTGGGAGGCTACACCTTC. This encodes CASSLDRVGGYTF. The variable domain in full, completed from reference TRBV5-5 and TRBJ1-2, reads DAGVTQSPTHLIKTRGQQVTLRCSPISGHKSVSWYQQVLGQGPQFIFQYYEKEERGRGNFPDRFSARQFPNYSSELNVNALLLGDSALYLCASSLDRVGGYTFGSGTRLTVV.

The chain uses TRBV10-3 and TRBJ1-1; TRBD1 aligns across 7 bases. The length of the CDR3 is 14 residues. Germline-derived CDR1 and CDR2 are ENHRY and SYGVKD. V lost 6 bases and J lost 1; bases outside the gene matches: 5. The CDR3 loop reads CAIRSTGTNTEAFF. The CDR3 DNA reads TGTGCCATCAGATCGACAGGGACGAACACTGAAGCTTTCTTT.

V gene TRBV5-1 combines with J gene TRBJ2-5; 9 nucleotides line up with TRBD1. Germline V gene data show CDR1 as SGHRS and CDR2 as YFSETQ. CDR3 length equals 16 residues. The J segment lost 0 bases and the V segment lost 3 bases, leaving 6 bases of the junction unmatched. This chain's CDR3 is CASSYTGTGHQETQYF. The CDR3 DNA reads TGCGCCAGCAGCTATACCGGGACAGGGCACCAAGAGACCCAGTACTTC.

The chain carries TRBV5-5 and TRBJ1-5; no clear D. The CDR3 runs to 16 residues. The germline gives CDR1 SGHKS, CDR2 YYEKEE (reference sequence). Trimming removed 2 bases from V and 1 base from J, with 13 bases in between. CDR3: CASSLSPAESNQPQHF. The DNA of the CDR3 is TGTGCCAGCAGCTTATCCCCGGCGGAAAGCAATCAGCCCCAGCATTTT.

J is TRBJ1-6 and V is TRBV6-5, with 9 positions matching TRBD1. Germline-derived CDR1 and CDR2 are MNHEY and SVGAGI. The CDR3 consists of 14 residues. The J segment lost 9 bases and the V segment lost 11 bases, leaving 11 bases of the junction unmatched. CDR3 sequence (DNA): TGTGCCGTCGTCGGAGACAGGGGGACTTCACCCCTCCACTTT. Translation gives CAVVGDRGTSPLHF.

The rearrangement uses TRBV5-1 and TRBJ1-1, with D uncertain. Deletions cut 5 bases from V and 1 base from J, with 9 bases between. CDR3 length: 13 residues. Germline V gives CDR1 SGHRS, CDR2 YFSETQ. In nucleotides, the CDR3 is TGCGCCAGCAGGAAACAAAGGAACACTGAAGCTTTCTTT. As protein: CASRKQRNTEAFF.

The chain is built from TRBV19 and TRBJ1-4; 8 bases are a match to TRBD1. V dropped 5 bases and J dropped 5; count of bases not matched to a gene: 7. Germline CDR1 reads LNHDA; CDR2 reads SQIVND (reference sequence). The CDR3 contains 15 residues. CDR3: CASSSQGAANEKLFF. CDR3 nucleotide sequence: TGTGCCAGTAGTTCTCAGGGGGCCGCGAATGAAAAACTGTTTTTT.

This sequence joins TRBV28 and TRBJ1-5, with a tentative D call TRBD1 (5 bases). V was cut by 6 bases and J by 3 bases, with 6 bases left in between. CDR3 size: 12 residues. The V gene's germline CDR1 is MDHEN and CDR2 SYDVKM. The CDR3 reads CASRTVNQPQHF. CDR3 coding DNA: TGTGCCAGCAGGACAGTCAATCAGCCCCAGCATTTT.

The chain couples TRBV11-2 to TRBJ1-1, with D perhaps matching TRBD1 (5 bases). V dropped 2 bases and J dropped 1 base, with 11 bases sitting between them. Germline CDR1 SGHAT, CDR2 FQNNGV. The CDR3 is 15 residues long. The CDR3 DNA reads TGTGCCAGCAGCTTATACCGTCAGGGGAACACTGAAGCTTTCTTT. This gives the protein CASSLYRQGNTEAFF.

This clone appeared a few times. The V call is TRBV7-8, the J call TRBJ1-3; D is unresolved. Germline CDR1 and CDR2: SGHVS and FQNEAQ. CDR3 length: 14 amino acids. With 5 bases removed from V and 3 bases from J, the gap between germline ends came to 11 bases. The DNA of the CDR3 is TGTGCCAGCAGCCCGACGAGGGTTGGAAACACCATATATTTT. This encodes CASSPTRVGNTIYF.

In this sample, this clone turned up a few times. This chain connects TRBV11-3 to TRBJ2-1; 8 nucleotides agree with TRBD1. The ends lost 6 bases at V and 9 bases at J; junction bases unmatched: 16. The germline CDR1 and CDR2 sequences are SGHNT and YENEEA. The CDR3 runs to 16 residues. DNA for the CDR3: TGTGCCAGCAGTATTAGACCTCCCGGGACAGGCAGTGAGCAGTTCTTC. As protein: CASSIRPPGTGSEQFF.

The genes are TRBV28 and TRBJ1-4; possibly TRBD1 for D (5 bases). Trimming removed 3 bases at V and 8 bases at J, with 16 bases between. The CDR3 loop spans 15 amino acids. Germline loops: CDR1 MDHEN, CDR2 SYDVKM. The CDR3 bases are TGTGCCAGCAGTTTTCATCAGGGTCAGGCGGAAAAACTGTTTTTT. The encoded protein is CASSFHQGQAEKLFF.

The chain links TRBV19 to TRBJ1-2, with 9 bases identical to TRBD1. The J segment lost 4 bases and the V segment lost 6 bases, leaving 6 bases of the junction unmatched. Germline-derived CDR1 and CDR2 are LNHDA and SQIVND (reference sequence). The CDR3 contains 14 residues. The CDR3 DNA follows: TGTGCCAGTAGGGCGGACAGGGGAGGCTATGGCTACACCTTC. Its translation: CASRADRGGYGYTF.

The chain has TRBV12-3 or TRBV12-4 and TRBJ1-1; D unresolved. This CDR3 spans 11 amino acids. V was pared by 5 bases and J by 5 bases, with 6 bases between. The CDR3 protein is CASSQWTEAFF. The CDR3 DNA follows: TGTGCCAGCAGTCAATGGACTGAAGCTTTCTTT.

V and J are TRBV6-5 and TRBJ1-5; TRBD1 is a possible D gene (5 bases). Per the germline V gene, CDR1 is MNHEY and CDR2 is SVGAGI. This CDR3 has 14 residues. V shed 4 bases and J shed 5 bases, with 12 bases lying between them. The CDR3 DNA reads TGTGCCAGCAGTTGGGCGGGGGTCGATCAGCCCCAGCATTTT. Translated: CASSWAGVDQPQHF.

V gene TRBV29-1 combines with J gene TRBJ2-1; a weak D match, TRBD2 (6 bases). The V gene's germline CDR1 is SQVTM and CDR2 ANQGSEA. The germline V and J ends were trimmed by 4 bases and 8 bases, with 12 bases remaining between them. The CDR3 is 12 amino acids. This CDR3 reads CSVVSLAYEQFF. The CDR3 DNA reads as TGCAGCGTTGTTTCCCTAGCGTATGAGCAGTTCTTC.

This clone was found once. This chain joins TRBV19 and TRBJ1-2, with D possibly being TRBD1 (5 bases). Germline values: CDR1 LNHDA, CDR2 SQIVND (reference sequence). V was pared by 9 bases and J by 3 bases, with 14 bases between. The CDR3 is made up of 13 amino acids. The CDR3 region has the DNA TGTGCCAGCCGCCGGGTGGGGGACTATGGCTACACCTTC. Encoded protein: CASRRVGDYGYTF.

This sequence joins TRBV14 and TRBJ1-1, with a possible D match to TRBD1 (5 bases). CDR3 length: 15 amino acids. CDR1 and CDR2 (germline): SGHDN, FVKESK. Trimming shortened V by 0 bases and J by 6 bases, and 14 bases separated the two germline ends. The CDR3 loop is CASSQDPGGWAEAFF. DNA for the CDR3: TGTGCCAGCAGCCAAGATCCCGGGGGGTGGGCTGAAGCTTTCTTT.

The chain employs TRBV15 and TRBJ2-1; maybe TRBD2 (5 bases). CDR1 is LNHNV and CDR2 is YYDKDF in the germline V gene (reference sequence). The CDR3 is 16 amino acids. The V end was cut by 5 bases, the J end by 3 bases, with 17 bases between. The CDR3 protein is CATSPTERKGYNEQFF. CDR3 DNA: TGTGCCACCAGCCCGACGGAGCGGAAGGGCTACAATGAGCAGTTCTTC.

The rearrangement links TRBV3-1 (or the pseudogene TRBV3-2) to TRBJ2-2; 7 nucleotides line up with TRBD2. V lost 7 bases and J lost 0; bases outside the gene matches: 5. CDR1 and CDR2 from the germline V gene are LGHDT and YNNKEL (reference sequence). The CDR3 contains 15 residues. The CDR3 loop is CASMGGPANTGELFF. The CDR3 bases are TGTGCCAGCATGGGAGGGCCAGCGAACACCGGGGAGCTGTTTTTT.

The chain has TRBV27 and TRBJ1-5; D is perhaps TRBD1 (5 bases). Trimming stripped 8 bases from V and 2 bases from J, with 10 bases between. The CDR3 totals 13 residues. Germline V gene lookup returns CDR1 MNHEY and CDR2 SMNVEV (reference sequence). DNA for the CDR3: TGTGCCAGCGGTCAGGGAGGCAATCAGCCCCAGCATTTT. Encoded protein: CASGQGGNQPQHF.

This chain connects TRBV2 to TRBJ1-4, with D perhaps TRBD1 (6 bases). V lost 1 base, J lost 3 bases, and 12 bases lay in between. Germline V CDR1 and CDR2: SNHLY, FYNNEI. CDR3 length: 16 residues. The CDR3 coding sequence is TGTGCCAGCAGTGAAGGGAGGGGGGGTGCTAATGAAAAACTGTTTTTT. It encodes CASSEGRGGANEKLFF.